This T cell receptor (beta chain) came from a study of blood T cell repertoires in COVID-19. Study at large: PBMCs, B-cell-depleted T cells, or T cells provided the cDNA or gDNA that made up the material.

The V segment lost 6 bases and the J segment 3 bases; nucleotides outside the gene matches: 10. Germline V gene lookup returns CDR1 MNHNY and CDR2 SVGAGI (reference sequence). The CDR3 runs to 15 residues. In the original analysis: Estimation of nucleated cell counts was performed using reference gene primer amplification. Data came from immunoSEQ multiplex PCR; TCRdb stores just in-frame clones and leaves some out. V, J and clone size are those of that table, while D and trimming were read from the DNA. The data show about 140,000 clones, roughly 88% seen once. The TCR sequence derives from a woman in her sixties with acute or convalescent COVID-19. The V call is TRBV6-6, the J call TRBJ2-7; 8 bases are shared with TRBD1. The sequencing input was peripheral blood. The CDR3 nucleotides are TGTGCCAGCAGACCACCGGACAGGGCTGGCTACGAGCAGTACTTC. Amino acids: CASRPPDRAGYEQYF.